Listed below are T cell receptor beta chains from one sample, sequenced in a study of blood T cell repertoires in COVID-19. The assay was immunoSEQ multiplex PCR, and TCRdb's table has in-frame clones only and misses some. The data show 150,000 to 200,000 clones, with about 86% seen just once and more than 0.75% held by the top ten. The sequenced sample was peripheral blood. These receptors all stem from a man between 18 and 29 years old with acute or convalescent COVID-19. Each CDR3 is given with its conserved first and last residue. Fields, in order: CDR3 DNA, CDR3 protein, clone size, J gene, D gene, CDR3 length, V gene. The D gene is left open where the match is weak. Some rows mark clone size as missing; the rest say once, few, many or name a class of expanded clone.

TGTGCCAGTAGTATTCTTCAGGGGGAGCTGTTTTTT,CASSILQGELFF,-,TRBJ2-2,-,12,TRBV19
TGCGCCAGCAGCCCCGGGACAGTAGGAGATACGCAGTATTTT,CASSPGTVGDTQYF,-,TRBJ2-3,TRBD1,14,TRBV5-1
TGTGCCAGCAGCTCCCCGACAGGGGGAAACTATGGCTACACCTTC,CASSSPTGGNYGYTF,-,TRBJ1-2,TRBD1,15,TRBV7-2
TGTGCCAGCAGTCGAGACCCAGGGAACACTGAAGCTTTCTTT,CASSRDPGNTEAFF,-,TRBJ1-1,-,14,TRBV6-5
TGTGCCAGCAGTTATTACAGGGATGAAGCTTTCTTT,CASSYYRDEAFF,-,TRBJ1-1,-,12,TRBV6-6
TGTGCCAGCAGCCTGGACAGGGCGTACGAGCAGTACTTC,CASSLDRAYEQYF,once,TRBJ2-7,TRBD1,13,TRBV7-9
TGTGCCAGCAGCGGCGACAGGGTTGGTTCACCCCTCCACTTT,CASSGDRVGSPLHF,once,TRBJ1-6,TRBD1,14,TRBV5-4
TGTGCCAGCAGTGAAGCCCAAGGACAGCTTCGGGAAGCTTTCTTT,CASSEAQGQLREAFF,-,TRBJ1-1,-,15,TRBV6-1
TGCGCCAGCAGCGGAGGACAGGGAAGTGGTTCACCCCTCCACTTT,CASSGGQGSGSPLHF,-,TRBJ1-6,TRBD1,15,TRBV5-1
TGTGCCAGCAGCGCACGACAGAACCCTAATTCACCCCTCCACTTT,CASSARQNPNSPLHF,-,TRBJ1-6,-,15,TRBV2
TGTGCCAGTAGTAAACAGGGTCCGCAGCCCCAGCATTTT,CASSKQGPQPQHF,once,TRBJ1-5,-,13,TRBV19
TGTGCCAGTAGCGGGGGAGGGCCCGGCTACACCTTC,CASSGGGPGYTF,-,TRBJ1-2,-,12,TRBV19
TGTGCCAGTAGTATAACCGGGACAGGGTACGAGCAGTACTTC,CASSITGTGYEQYF,-,TRBJ2-7,TRBD1,14,TRBV19
TGTGCCAGCAGTGAGCTGGGGGGGGCGGGGACTGGGGCCAACGTCCTGACTTTC,CASSELGGAGTGANVLTF,-,TRBJ2-6,-,18,TRBV6-4
TGTGCCAGCAGTTCGCGGGCCTGGTTGAGCGGTTCACCCCTCCACTTT,CASSSRAWLSGSPLHF,-,TRBJ1-6,-,16,TRBV28
TGTGCCAGCAGCTCGGGACAGTCCCATCAGCCCCAGCATTTT,CASSSGQSHQPQHF,few,TRBJ1-5,TRBD1,14,TRBV7-8
TGTGCCAGCAGCTTAGGACAGAACCATGGCTACACCTTC,CASSLGQNHGYTF,-,TRBJ1-2,-,13,TRBV7-9
TGTGCCAGCAGGTTCCTTAGCGGGGGGGGCTACGAGCAGTACTTC,CASRFLSGGGYEQYF,-,TRBJ2-7,TRBD2,15,TRBV6-6
TGTGCCAGCAGTTACTCGGTCTATGGGAGGAATGAGCAGTTCTTC,CASSYSVYGRNEQFF,-,TRBJ2-1,-,15,TRBV6-5
TGTGCCAGCAGTCCCACCGGTTCTTTCCAAGAGACCCAGTACTTC,CASSPTGSFQETQYF,-,TRBJ2-5,-,15,TRBV6-5
TGTGCCAGCAGCGTAGCGGCTAGCGGGGTGCTGGGTGATACGCAGTATTTT,CASSVAASGVLGDTQYF,-,TRBJ2-3,TRBD2,17,TRBV9
TGCAGCGTTCGGGGACTAAGTCTAGAGCAGTACTTC,CSVRGLSLEQYF,-,TRBJ2-7,TRBD2,12,TRBV29-1
TGTGCCAGCAGCTCCGACAGGGGCGAGACCCAGTACTTC,CASSSDRGETQYF,-,TRBJ2-5,TRBD1,13,TRBV11-2
TGCAGCGTTGGAGACACTCCCTACGAGCAGTACTTC,CSVGDTPYEQYF,-,TRBJ2-7,-,12,TRBV29-1
TGTGCCAGCAGCGCACAGACAGGTGACTATGGCTACACCTTC,CASSAQTGDYGYTF,-,TRBJ1-2,-,14,TRBV9
TGTGCCAGCAGCGTAGGGACCGCGGGGCAAGAGACCCAGTACTTC,CASSVGTAGQETQYF,-,TRBJ2-5,-,15,TRBV9
TGTGCCAGCAGCTTAGAATCGGGTTATAGCAATCAGCCCCAGCATTTT,CASSLESGYSNQPQHF,once,TRBJ1-5,-,16,TRBV7-2
TGTGCCAGCAGCCCAAGTTATAGCTCTACTTATACGCAGTATTTT,CASSPSYSSTYTQYF,-,TRBJ2-3,-,15,TRBV11-2
TGCAGCGTTTTGCCGGGACAAGAGACCCAGTACTTC,CSVLPGQETQYF,-,TRBJ2-5,-,12,TRBV29-1
TGTGCCAGCAGCGACGCCGGGACACCAAATCAGCCCCAGCATTTT,CASSDAGTPNQPQHF,-,TRBJ1-5,-,15,TRBV7-9
TGTGCCAGCAGCGTCCAGGGGGCCAGGACTGAAGCTTTCTTT,CASSVQGARTEAFF,few,TRBJ1-1,TRBD1,14,TRBV7-3
TGTGCCAGCAGCCCACGAAAGGCCGGAGCGGGGGTGAATGAGCAGTTCTTC,CASSPRKAGAGVNEQFF,-,TRBJ2-1,TRBD2,17,TRBV3-1/TRBV3-2
TGTGCCAGCAGCTTAACAGGGCCCTCCGCCCTCCACTTT,CASSLTGPSALHF,once,TRBJ1-6,-,13,TRBV7-9
TGCGCCAGCTCCCCCGGGACAGCGAACACTGAAGCTTTCTTT,CASSPGTANTEAFF,few,TRBJ1-1,TRBD1,14,TRBV5-1
TGTGCCAGCAGCTTACAGGGAGGCGGCTACACCTTC,CASSLQGGGYTF,once,TRBJ1-2,-,12,TRBV7-9
TGTGCCAGCAGCCAAGAGACCCGGGTCTCTGGAAACACCATATATTTT,CASSQETRVSGNTIYF,few,TRBJ1-3,-,16,TRBV3-1/TRBV3-2
TGCGCCAGCAGCTTGGTACAGGGGGCTGTGGATGAGCAGTTCTTC,CASSLVQGAVDEQFF,-,TRBJ2-1,TRBD1,15,TRBV5-1
TGTGCCAGCAGCTTAGGGCCCGCGAACACCGGGGAGCTGTTTTTT,CASSLGPANTGELFF,once,TRBJ2-2,-,15,TRBV7-9
TGTGCTAGTGGTTTAGAGCACAGCACAGATACGCAGTATTTT,CASGLEHSTDTQYF,-,TRBJ2-3,-,14,TRBV12-5
TGTGCCAGCAGAGACAACGACAATGAGCAGTTCTTC,CASRDNDNEQFF,-,TRBJ2-1,-,12,TRBV6-6
TGTGCCAGCAGCGCTCGGGGACAGAGCGACTACAATGAGCAGTTCTTC,CASSARGQSDYNEQFF,-,TRBJ2-1,TRBD1,16,TRBV9
TGTGCCAGCAGTCCCCAGGGATCCCTCACCGGGGAGCTGTTTTTT,CASSPQGSLTGELFF,once,TRBJ2-2,-,15,TRBV27
TGTGCCAGCACAACGGGTCTTAACTATGGCTACACCTTC,CASTTGLNYGYTF,-,TRBJ1-2,-,13,TRBV6-5
TGTGCCTGGAGGACCCAGGGGGCGACTGAAGCTTTCTTT,CAWRTQGATEAFF,-,TRBJ1-1,TRBD1,13,TRBV30
TGTGCCAGCAGCCTGACAGGGGGCTCCCTAGCAGCTTTCTTT,CASSLTGGSLAAFF,-,TRBJ1-1,TRBD1,14,TRBV3-1/TRBV3-2
TGTGCCTGGGGGGGGGAACCCCCAGAGACCCAGTACTTC,CAWGGEPPETQYF,-,TRBJ2-5,TRBD2,13,TRBV30
TGTGCCAGCAGATGGGACAGCCAGGCAGAAAAACTGTTTTTT,CASRWDSQAEKLFF,-,TRBJ1-4,TRBD1,14,TRBV6-1
TGTGCCAGCAGCCAAAAAACAGGGGCTCGGCGCACTGAAGCTTTCTTT,CASSQKTGARRTEAFF,-,TRBJ1-1,TRBD1,16,TRBV3-1/TRBV3-2
TGCGCCAGCAGCTCGGGACAAAAGAACACTGAAGCTTTCTTT,CASSSGQKNTEAFF,-,TRBJ1-1,-,14,TRBV5-1
TGTGCCAGCAGTCAGACAGGGAGCAATCAGCCCCAGCATTTT,CASSQTGSNQPQHF,-,TRBJ1-5,TRBD1,14,TRBV2